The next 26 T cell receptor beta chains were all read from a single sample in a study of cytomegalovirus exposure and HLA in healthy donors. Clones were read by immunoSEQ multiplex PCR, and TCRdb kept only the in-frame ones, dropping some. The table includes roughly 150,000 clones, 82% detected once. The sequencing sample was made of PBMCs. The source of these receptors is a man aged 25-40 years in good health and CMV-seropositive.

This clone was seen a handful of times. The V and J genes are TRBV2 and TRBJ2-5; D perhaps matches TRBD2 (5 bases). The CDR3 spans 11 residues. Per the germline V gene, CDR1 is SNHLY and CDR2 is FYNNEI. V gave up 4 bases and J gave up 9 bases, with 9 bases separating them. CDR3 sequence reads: CASSVERAQYF. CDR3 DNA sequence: TGTGCCAGCAGTGTCGAGAGGGCCCAGTACTTC. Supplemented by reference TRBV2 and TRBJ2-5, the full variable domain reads EPEVTQTPSHQVTQMGQEVILRCVPISNHLYFYWYRQILGQKVEFLVSFYNNEISEKSEIFDDQFSVERPDGSNFTLKIRSTKLEDSAMYFCASSVERAQYFGPGTRLLVL.

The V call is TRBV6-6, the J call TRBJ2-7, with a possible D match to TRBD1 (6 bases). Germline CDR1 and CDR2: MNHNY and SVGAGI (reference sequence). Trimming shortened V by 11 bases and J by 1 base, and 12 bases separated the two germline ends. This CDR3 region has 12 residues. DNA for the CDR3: TGTGCCGTCCACAGGGCTTCCTACGAGCAGTACTTC. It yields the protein CAVHRASYEQYF.

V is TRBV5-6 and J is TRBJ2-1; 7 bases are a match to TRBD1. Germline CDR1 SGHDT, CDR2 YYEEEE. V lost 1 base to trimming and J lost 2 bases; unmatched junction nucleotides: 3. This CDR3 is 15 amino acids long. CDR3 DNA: TGTGCCAGCAGCTTGCTCGGGACAGCCTACAATGAGCAGTTCTTC. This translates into CASSLLGTAYNEQFF.

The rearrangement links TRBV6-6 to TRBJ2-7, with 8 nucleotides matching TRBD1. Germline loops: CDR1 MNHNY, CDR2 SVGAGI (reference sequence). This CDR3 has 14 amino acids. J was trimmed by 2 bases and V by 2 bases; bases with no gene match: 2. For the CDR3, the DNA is TGTGCCAGCAGTTACGGACAGGGCCCCTACGAGCAGTACTTC. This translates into CASSYGQGPYEQYF.

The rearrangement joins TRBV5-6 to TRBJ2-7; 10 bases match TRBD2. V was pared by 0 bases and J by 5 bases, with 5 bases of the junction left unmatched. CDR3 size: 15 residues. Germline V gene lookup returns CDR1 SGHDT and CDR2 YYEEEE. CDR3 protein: CASSLGAGGGNEQYF. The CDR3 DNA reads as TGTGCCAGCAGCTTGGGAGCGGGGGGGGGAAACGAGCAGTACTTC. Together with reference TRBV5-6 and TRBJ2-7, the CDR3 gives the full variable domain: DAGVTQSPTHLIKTRGQQVTLRCSPKSGHDTVSWYQQALGQGPQFIFQYYEEEERQRGNFPDRFSGHQFPNYSSELNVNALLLGDSALYLCASSLGAGGGNEQYFGPGTRLTVT.

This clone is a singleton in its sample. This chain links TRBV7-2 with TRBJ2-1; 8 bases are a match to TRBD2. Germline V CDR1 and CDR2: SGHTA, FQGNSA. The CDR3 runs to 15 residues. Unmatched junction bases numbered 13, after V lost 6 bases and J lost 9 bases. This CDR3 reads CASRPAGVVRSEQFF. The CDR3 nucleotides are TGTGCCAGCAGACCAGCGGGAGTGGTCCGGAGTGAGCAGTTCTTC.

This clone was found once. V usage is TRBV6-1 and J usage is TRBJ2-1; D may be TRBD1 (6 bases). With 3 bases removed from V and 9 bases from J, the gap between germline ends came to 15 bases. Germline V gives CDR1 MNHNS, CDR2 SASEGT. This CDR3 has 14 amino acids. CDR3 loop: CASSETYRVTEQFF. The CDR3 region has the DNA TGTGCCAGCAGTGAGACATACAGGGTCACTGAGCAGTTCTTC.

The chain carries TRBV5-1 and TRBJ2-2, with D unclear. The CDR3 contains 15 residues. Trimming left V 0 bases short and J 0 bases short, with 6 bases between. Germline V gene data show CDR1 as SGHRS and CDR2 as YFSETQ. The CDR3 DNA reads TGCGCCAGCAGCTTGGGATCAGCGAACACCGGGGAGCTGTTTTTT. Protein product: CASSLGSANTGELFF.

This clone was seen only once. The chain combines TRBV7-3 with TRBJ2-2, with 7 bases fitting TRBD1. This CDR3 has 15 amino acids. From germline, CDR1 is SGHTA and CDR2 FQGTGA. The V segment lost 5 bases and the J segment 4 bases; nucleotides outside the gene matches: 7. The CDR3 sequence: CASSIRQGGTGELFF. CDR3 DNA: TGTGCCAGCAGCATCCGACAGGGTGGCACCGGGGAGCTGTTTTTT.

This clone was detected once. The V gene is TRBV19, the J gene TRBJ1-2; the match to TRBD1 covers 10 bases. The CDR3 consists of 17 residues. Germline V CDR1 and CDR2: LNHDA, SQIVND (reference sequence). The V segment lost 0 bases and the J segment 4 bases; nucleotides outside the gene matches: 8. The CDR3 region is CASSIELGQGLIYGYTF. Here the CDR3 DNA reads TGTGCCAGTAGTATAGAGTTGGGACAGGGGCTAATCTATGGCTACACCTTC.

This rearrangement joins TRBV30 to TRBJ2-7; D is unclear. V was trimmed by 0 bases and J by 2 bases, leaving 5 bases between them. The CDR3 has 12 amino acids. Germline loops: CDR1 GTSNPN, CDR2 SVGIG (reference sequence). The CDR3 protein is CAWSVIAYEQYF. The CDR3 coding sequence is TGTGCCTGGAGTGTGATAGCCTACGAGCAGTACTTC.

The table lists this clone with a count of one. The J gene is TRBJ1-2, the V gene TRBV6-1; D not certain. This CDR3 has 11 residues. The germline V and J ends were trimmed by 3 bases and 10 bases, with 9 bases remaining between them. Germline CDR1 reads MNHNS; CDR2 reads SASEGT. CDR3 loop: CASSDGRDYTF. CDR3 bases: TGTGCCAGCAGTGACGGGCGGGACTACACCTTC.

CDR3 protein: CASGPGQGNNYGYTF. As DNA, the CDR3 is TGTGCTAGTGGTCCCGGACAGGGGAATAACTATGGCTACACCTTC. This chain joins TRBV12-5 and TRBJ1-2; 9 bases line up with TRBD1. This CDR3 is built from 15 residues. Germline assignment: CDR1 LGHNT and CDR2 FRNRAP. V trimming: 5 bases; J trimming: 1 base; junction bases outside the gene matches: 5.

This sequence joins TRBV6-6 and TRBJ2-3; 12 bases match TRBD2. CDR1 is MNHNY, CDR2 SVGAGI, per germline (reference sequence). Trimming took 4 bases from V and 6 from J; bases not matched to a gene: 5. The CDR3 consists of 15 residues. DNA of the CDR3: TGTGCCAGCAGTTCCGGACTAGCGGGGAGGGATACGCAGTATTTT. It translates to CASSSGLAGRDTQYF.

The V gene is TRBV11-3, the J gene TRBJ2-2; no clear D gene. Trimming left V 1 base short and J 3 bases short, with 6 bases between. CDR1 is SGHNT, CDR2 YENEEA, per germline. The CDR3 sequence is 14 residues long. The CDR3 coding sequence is TGTGCCAGCAGCTTAGGCGGCGACACCGGGGAGCTGTTTTTT. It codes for CASSLGGDTGELFF.

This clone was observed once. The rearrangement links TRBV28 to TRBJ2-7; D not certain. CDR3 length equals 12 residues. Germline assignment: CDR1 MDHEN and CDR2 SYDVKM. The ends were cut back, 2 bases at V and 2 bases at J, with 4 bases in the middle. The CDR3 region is CASSLETYEQYF. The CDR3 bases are TGTGCCAGCAGTTTAGAGACCTACGAGCAGTACTTC.

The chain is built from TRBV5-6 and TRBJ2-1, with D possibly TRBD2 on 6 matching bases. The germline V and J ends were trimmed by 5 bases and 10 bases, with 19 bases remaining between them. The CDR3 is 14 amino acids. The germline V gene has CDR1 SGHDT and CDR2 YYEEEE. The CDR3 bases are TGTGCCAGCAGTGGGGGACCGTGGGGGGAGGAGCAGTTCTTC. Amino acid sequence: CASSGGPWGEEQFF. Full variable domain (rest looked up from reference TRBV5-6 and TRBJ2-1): DAGVTQSPTHLIKTRGQQVTLRCSPKSGHDTVSWYQQALGQGPQFIFQYYEEEERQRGNFPDRFSGHQFPNYSSELNVNALLLGDSALYLCASSGGPWGEEQFFGPGTRLTVL.

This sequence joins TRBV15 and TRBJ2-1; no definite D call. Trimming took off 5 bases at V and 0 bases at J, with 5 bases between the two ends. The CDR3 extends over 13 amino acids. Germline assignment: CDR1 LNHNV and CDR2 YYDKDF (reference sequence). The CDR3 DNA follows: TGTGCCACCAGCGCCAGCTCCTACAATGAGCAGTTCTTC. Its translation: CATSASSYNEQFF.

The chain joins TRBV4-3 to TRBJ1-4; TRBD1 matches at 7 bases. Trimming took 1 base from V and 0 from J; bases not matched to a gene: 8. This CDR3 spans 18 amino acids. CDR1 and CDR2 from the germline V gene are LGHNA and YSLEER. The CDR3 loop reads CASSQAWQGDATNEKLFF. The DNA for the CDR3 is TGCGCCAGCAGCCAAGCGTGGCAGGGGGATGCAACTAATGAAAAACTGTTTTTT.

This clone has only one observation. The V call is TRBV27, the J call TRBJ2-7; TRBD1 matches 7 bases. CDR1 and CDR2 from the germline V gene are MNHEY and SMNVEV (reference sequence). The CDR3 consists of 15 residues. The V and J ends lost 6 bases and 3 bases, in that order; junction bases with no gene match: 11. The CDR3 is CASSPGTVIYYEQYF. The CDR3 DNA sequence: TGTGCCAGCAGCCCCGGGACAGTCATTTACTACGAGCAGTACTTC.

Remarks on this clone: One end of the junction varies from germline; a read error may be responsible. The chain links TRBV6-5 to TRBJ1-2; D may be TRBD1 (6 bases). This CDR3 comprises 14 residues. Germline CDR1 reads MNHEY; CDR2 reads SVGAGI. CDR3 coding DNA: TGTGCCAGCAGTCTTCAAGTCGGGGGGCGACCAACATCATTC. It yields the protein CASSLQVGGRPTSF.

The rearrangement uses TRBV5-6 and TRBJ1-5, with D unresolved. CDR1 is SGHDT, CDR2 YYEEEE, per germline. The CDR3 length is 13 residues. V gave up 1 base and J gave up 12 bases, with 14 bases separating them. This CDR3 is CASSLLFGEIQHF. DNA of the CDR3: TGTGCCAGCAGCTTGTTATTCGGGGAGATCCAGCATTTT. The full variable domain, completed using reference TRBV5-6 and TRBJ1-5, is DAGVTQSPTHLIKTRGQQVTLRCSPKSGHDTVSWYQQALGQGPQFIFQYYEEEERQRGNFPDRFSGHQFPNYSSELNVNALLLGDSALYLCASSLLFGEIQHFGDGTRLSIL.

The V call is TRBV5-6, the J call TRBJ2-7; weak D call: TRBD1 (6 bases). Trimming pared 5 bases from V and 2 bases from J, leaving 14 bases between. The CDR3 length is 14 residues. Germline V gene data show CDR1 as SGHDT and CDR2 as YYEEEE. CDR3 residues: CASSTGMGAYEQYF. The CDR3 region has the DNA TGTGCCAGCAGTACAGGGATGGGGGCCTACGAGCAGTACTTC.

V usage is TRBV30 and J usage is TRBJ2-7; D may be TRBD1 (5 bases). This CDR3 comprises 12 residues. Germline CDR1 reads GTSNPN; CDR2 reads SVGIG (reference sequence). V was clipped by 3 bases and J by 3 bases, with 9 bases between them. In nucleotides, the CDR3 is TGTGCCTGGAGCTGGGGCGACTACGAGCAGTACTTC. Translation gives CAWSWGDYEQYF.

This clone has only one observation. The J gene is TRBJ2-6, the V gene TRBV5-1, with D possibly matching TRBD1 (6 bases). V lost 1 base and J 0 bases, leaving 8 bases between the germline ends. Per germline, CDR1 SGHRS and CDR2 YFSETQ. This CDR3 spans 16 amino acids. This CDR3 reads CASSLTGFSGANVLTF. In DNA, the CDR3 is TGCGCCAGCAGCTTGACAGGGTTCTCTGGGGCCAACGTCCTGACTTTC.

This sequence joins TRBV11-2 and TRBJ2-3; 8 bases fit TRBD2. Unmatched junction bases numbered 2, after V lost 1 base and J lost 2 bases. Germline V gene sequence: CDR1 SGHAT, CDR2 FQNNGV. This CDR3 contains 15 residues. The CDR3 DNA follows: TGTGCCAGCAGCTTAGCGGGGGGGTACACAGATACGCAGTATTTT. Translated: CASSLAGGYTDTQYF.